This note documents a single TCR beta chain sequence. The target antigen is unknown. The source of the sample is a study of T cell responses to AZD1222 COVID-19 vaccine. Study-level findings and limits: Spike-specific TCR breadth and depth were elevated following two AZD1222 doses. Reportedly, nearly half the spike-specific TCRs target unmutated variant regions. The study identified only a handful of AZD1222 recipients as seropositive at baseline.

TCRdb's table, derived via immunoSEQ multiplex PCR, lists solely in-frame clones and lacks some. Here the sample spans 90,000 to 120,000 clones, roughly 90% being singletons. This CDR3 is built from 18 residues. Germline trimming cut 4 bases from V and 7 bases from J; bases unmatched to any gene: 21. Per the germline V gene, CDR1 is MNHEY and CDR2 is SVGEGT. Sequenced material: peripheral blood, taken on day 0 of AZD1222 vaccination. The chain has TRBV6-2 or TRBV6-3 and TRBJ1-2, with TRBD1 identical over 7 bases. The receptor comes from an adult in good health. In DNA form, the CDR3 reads TGTGCCAGCAGTTCACCCGGGACAGCCTACCCCGATCGTCGTGGCTACACCTTC. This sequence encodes CASSSPGTAYPDRRGYTF.